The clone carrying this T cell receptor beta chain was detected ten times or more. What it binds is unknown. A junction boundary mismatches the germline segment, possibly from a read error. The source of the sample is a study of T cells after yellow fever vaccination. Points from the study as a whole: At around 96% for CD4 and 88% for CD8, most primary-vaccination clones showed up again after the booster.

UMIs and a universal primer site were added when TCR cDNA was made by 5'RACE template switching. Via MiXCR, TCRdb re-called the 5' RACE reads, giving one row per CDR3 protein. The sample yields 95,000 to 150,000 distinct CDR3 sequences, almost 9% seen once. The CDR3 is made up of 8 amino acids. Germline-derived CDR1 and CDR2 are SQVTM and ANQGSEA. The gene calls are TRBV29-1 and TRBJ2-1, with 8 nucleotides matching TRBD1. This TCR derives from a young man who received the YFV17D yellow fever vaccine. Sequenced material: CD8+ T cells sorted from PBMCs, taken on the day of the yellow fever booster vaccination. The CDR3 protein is CSVGTGPF. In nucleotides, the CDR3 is TGCAGCGTTGGGACAGGGCCCTTC.